The 22 T cell receptor beta chains reported below all come from one sample, sequenced in a study of blood T cell repertoires in COVID-19. Assay used: immunoSEQ multiplex PCR; TCRdb lists only in-frame clones, some missing. The sample consists of roughly 250,000 clones, almost 85% of them appearing once. The specimen was peripheral blood. These receptors all stem from a woman older than 75 with acute or convalescent COVID-19.

This clone showed up just a few times. The chain couples TRBV7-8 to TRBJ2-1, with 7 bases identical to TRBD2. The CDR3 is 12 amino acids. V shed 1 base and J 10 bases; nucleotides not matched to a gene: 1. CDR1 and CDR2 from the germline V gene are SGHVS and FQNEAQ. Written as DNA, the CDR3 is TGTGCCAGCAGCTTAGAAGCGGGAGAGCAGTTCTTC. Its protein is CASSLEAGEQFF.

The chain joins TRBV7-9 to TRBJ1-5, with 11 bases that match TRBD1. Germline CDR1 and CDR2: SEHNR and FQNEAQ (reference sequence). The CDR3 length is 16 residues. The trim removed 1 base at V and 3 bases at J, leaving 2 bases unmatched. CDR3 sequence: CASSLGTGGPNQPQHF. CDR3 nucleotides: TGTGCCAGCAGCTTAGGGACAGGGGGCCCCAATCAGCCCCAGCATTTT.

The chain uses TRBV7-8 and TRBJ2-7, with 9 bases identical to TRBD1. Unmatched junction bases numbered 5, after V lost 0 bases and J lost 5 bases. Germline V CDR1 and CDR2: SGHVS, FQNEAQ. CDR3 length: 15 amino acids. In DNA, the CDR3 is TGTGCCAGCAGCTTAGCCGGGACAGGGAGCGACGAGCAGTACTTC. Its protein is CASSLAGTGSDEQYF.

The chain combines TRBV6-6 with TRBJ2-7, with a tentative D call TRBD1 (6 bases). The length of the CDR3 is 12 residues. Germline CDR1 reads MNHNY; CDR2 reads SVGAGI (reference sequence). Trimming pared 6 bases from V and 1 base from J, leaving 7 bases between. This CDR3 is CASRTGSYEQYF. The DNA for the CDR3 is TGTGCCAGCAGGACAGGTTCCTACGAGCAGTACTTC.

The chain couples TRBV5-1 to TRBJ1-4; possible D gene TRBD1, 6 bases. Looked up from germline, CDR1 is SGHRS and CDR2 is YFSETQ. V lost 4 bases and J lost 4, with 17 bases in between. The CDR3 has 16 residues. The DNA of the CDR3 is TGCGCCAGCAGCCCCAGGACCCAGGGGATTAATGAAAAACTGTTTTTT. It translates to CASSPRTQGINEKLFF.

This chain links TRBV5-5 with TRBJ2-7, with 10 bases fitting TRBD1. With 5 bases clipped from V and 4 bases from J, the junction kept 12 bases outside the gene matches. Germline-derived CDR1 and CDR2 are SGHKS and YYEKEE (reference sequence). This CDR3 spans 16 amino acids. This CDR3 is CASRPRIGQGGYEQYF. For the CDR3, the DNA is TGTGCCAGCAGACCCCGAATTGGACAGGGGGGATACGAGCAGTACTTC.

This chain connects TRBV5-1 to TRBJ2-2; D possibly corresponds to TRBD1 (5 bases). The CDR3 contains 13 residues. Looked up from germline, CDR1 is SGHRS and CDR2 is YFSETQ. Trimming left V 1 base short and J 4 bases short, with 5 bases between. CDR3: CASSLQGTGELFF. For the CDR3, the DNA is TGCGCCAGCAGCTTGCAGGGCACCGGGGAGCTGTTTTTT.

The chain is built from TRBV18 and TRBJ2-2, with 9 bases aligning to TRBD1. The CDR3 spans 16 residues. Germline CDR1 reads KGHSH; CDR2 reads LQKENI. J was trimmed by 7 bases and V by 3 bases; bases with no gene match: 9. CDR3 residues: CASSPPGQGKVGELFF. The CDR3 nucleotides read TGTGCCAGCTCACCGCCGGGACAGGGTAAAGTCGGGGAGCTGTTTTTT.

With respect to this clone: An end of the junction does not agree with germline; a read error may underlie this. The chain recombines TRBV28 with TRBJ2-7; 12 bases line up with TRBD1. The V gene's germline CDR1 is MDHEN and CDR2 SYDVKM. This CDR3 has 15 residues. The CDR3 spells CASSPEPGDRGLIDF. CDR3 DNA: TGTGCCAGCAGCCCCGAACCTGGGGACAGGGGGCTCATCGACTTC.

This clone occurred a few times. The genes are TRBV4-1 and TRBJ1-6; 7 nucleotides match TRBD1. The ends lost 4 bases at V and 7 bases at J; junction bases unmatched: 4. The CDR3 has 14 residues. Germline-derived CDR1 and CDR2 are MGHRA and YSYEKL. The CDR3 is CASSRTTGNSPLHF. The CDR3 nucleotides read TGCGCCAGCAGCCGAACGACAGGGAATTCACCCCTCCACTTT.

The chain uses TRBV28 and TRBJ1-2, with 8 bases matching TRBD1. V lost 7 bases, J lost 8 bases, and 15 bases stayed unmatched. The germline CDR1 and CDR2 sequences are MDHEN and SYDVKM. The CDR3 has 15 amino acids. CDR3 region: CASTLGADRDKGYTF. The CDR3 coding sequence is TGTGCCAGCACCTTAGGTGCGGACAGGGATAAAGGCTACACCTTC.

This rearrangement joins TRBV28 to TRBJ2-7, with TRBD1 as a possible D gene (5 bases). V was clipped by 6 bases and J by 5 bases, with 14 bases between them. The CDR3 consists of 13 residues. The germline CDR1 and CDR2 sequences are MDHEN and SYDVKM. CDR3 bases: TGTGCCAGCAGGCCTGGGGCGTCTAACGAGCAGTACTTC. This gives the protein CASRPGASNEQYF. Combining the CDR3 with reference TRBV28 and TRBJ2-7 gives the whole variable domain DVKVTQSSRYLVKRTGEKVFLECVQDMDHENMFWYRQDPGLGLRLIYFSYDVKMKEKGDIPEGYSVSREKKERFSLILESASTNQTSMYLCASRPGASNEQYFGPGTRLTVT.

The V call is TRBV28, the J call TRBJ1-1, with 7 positions matching TRBD1. The CDR3 runs to 17 residues. V was pared by 5 bases and J by 0 bases, with 12 bases of the junction left unmatched. Germline V gene lookup returns CDR1 MDHEN and CDR2 SYDVKM. This CDR3 is CASSPNLGQALNTEAFF. CDR3 DNA sequence: TGTGCCAGCAGTCCAAACCTCGGACAGGCGTTGAACACTGAAGCTTTCTTT.

V is TRBV7-9 and J is TRBJ2-5; TRBD2 aligns across 9 bases. Trimming cost V 5 bases and J 2 bases; bases outside gene matches: 6. This CDR3 has 15 amino acids. CDR1 is SEHNR, CDR2 FQNEAQ, per germline (reference sequence). CDR3 loop: CASSPSGKVQETQYF. DNA of the CDR3: TGTGCCAGCAGCCCTAGCGGGAAAGTTCAAGAGACCCAGTACTTC.

The gene calls are TRBV5-6 and TRBJ1-2; 7 bases are shared with TRBD1. From germline, CDR1 is SGHDT and CDR2 YYEEEE. CDR3 size: 16 residues. The junction had 17 bases not matched to a gene; V was cut back by 4 bases and J by 8 bases. Here the CDR3 reads CASSLLQGPISGGYTF. CDR3 DNA sequence: TGTGCCAGCAGCCTGCTACAGGGGCCAATATCAGGGGGCTACACCTTC. Together with reference TRBV5-6 and TRBJ1-2, the CDR3 gives the full variable domain: DAGVTQSPTHLIKTRGQQVTLRCSPKSGHDTVSWYQQALGQGPQFIFQYYEEEERQRGNFPDRFSGHQFPNYSSELNVNALLLGDSALYLCASSLLQGPISGGYTFGSGTRLTVV.

The gene calls are TRBV28 and TRBJ1-1, with D hard to call. V lost 8 bases and J lost 0, with 13 bases in between. The CDR3 consists of 14 residues. Germline V gene data show CDR1 as MDHEN and CDR2 as SYDVKM. The CDR3 protein is CASRLTRMNTEAFF. The CDR3 region has the DNA TGTGCCAGCCGCCTCACGAGGATGAACACTGAAGCTTTCTTT. The variable domain in full, with the rest retrieved from reference TRBV28 and TRBJ1-1, is DVKVTQSSRYLVKRTGEKVFLECVQDMDHENMFWYRQDPGLGLRLIYFSYDVKMKEKGDIPEGYSVSREKKERFSLILESASTNQTSMYLCASRLTRMNTEAFFGQGTRLTVV.

The genes are TRBV28 and TRBJ2-1; 9 bases align to TRBD1. The CDR3 runs 15 residues. Trimming at V came to 8 bases and at J to 4 bases, leaving 9 bases not matched to a gene. Per the germline V gene, CDR1 is MDHEN and CDR2 is SYDVKM. The CDR3 sequence is CASRKSGTGYNEQFF. CDR3 nucleotide sequence: TGTGCCAGCCGCAAATCCGGGACAGGGTACAATGAGCAGTTCTTC.

This clone was seen only once. This chain links TRBV7-9 with TRBJ2-3; possible D gene TRBD2, 6 bases. V was shortened by 3 bases and J by 4 bases, with 14 bases between the two germline ends. Germline V CDR1 and CDR2: SEHNR, FQNEAQ (reference sequence). This CDR3 comprises 15 residues. As DNA, the CDR3 is TGTGCCAGCAGCTTTACCGGCCGGGGGTCAGATACGCAGTATTTT. As protein: CASSFTGRGSDTQYF.

The rearrangement uses TRBV4-1 and TRBJ2-3; 7 bases are shared with TRBD2. Per germline, CDR1 MGHRA and CDR2 YSYEKL. The CDR3 totals 16 residues. The junction had 5 bases not matched to a gene; V was cut back by 0 bases and J by 2 bases. In DNA form, the CDR3 reads TGCGCCAGCAGCCAAGAGGCTAGCGGATTCACAGATACGCAGTATTTT. This codes for CASSQEASGFTDTQYF.

This CDR3 reads CASSSGGLAYEQYF. In nucleotides, the CDR3 is TGTGCCAGCAGCTCGGGGGGCCTAGCCTACGAGCAGTACTTC. The rearrangement links TRBV7-2 to TRBJ2-7; the D gene is possibly TRBD2 (7 bases). CDR3 length equals 14 residues. Trimming pared 4 bases from V and 2 bases from J, leaving 12 bases between. CDR1 is SGHTA, CDR2 FQGNSA, per germline.

About this clone itself: Different DNA sequences within this sample yield the same CDR3. The chain uses TRBV19 and TRBJ1-5; the match to TRBD1 covers 7 bases. Germline V gives CDR1 LNHDA, CDR2 SQIVND (reference sequence). The ends lost 2 bases at V and 6 bases at J; junction bases unmatched: 1. There are 13 residues in the CDR3. The CDR3 protein is CASSIQGGQPQHF. In DNA, the CDR3 is TGTGCCAGTAGTATACAGGGGGGTCAGCCCCAGCATTTT.

This clone was observed a few times. The chain recombines TRBV27 with TRBJ2-7, with D uncertain. The V end was cut by 8 bases, the J end by 7 bases, with 18 bases between. This CDR3 region has 13 residues. Germline V gives CDR1 MNHEY, CDR2 SMNVEV (reference sequence). CDR3 loop: CASRLLSGFEQYF. DNA for the CDR3: TGTGCCAGCCGACTCCTTTCTGGATTTGAGCAGTACTTC.